The 19 T cell receptor beta chains presented below share a single source sample, sequenced in a study of PD-L1 blockade in urothelial cancer. Assay used: immunoSEQ multiplex PCR; TCRdb lists only in-frame clones, some missing. The sample consists of 30,000 to 40,000 clones, over 70% of them appearing once. Time point specified: pretreatment peripheral blood. This specimen consisted of PBMCs, obtained around atezolizumab (anti-PD-L1) treatment. These receptors originate from a man aged 55 to 70 with urothelial cancer.

The chain uses TRBV29-1 and TRBJ1-3, with 7 bases identical to TRBD1. With 4 bases clipped from V and 0 bases from J, the junction kept 9 bases outside the gene matches. CDR1 and CDR2 (germline): SQVTM, ANQGSEA. CDR3 length equals 16 residues. CDR3 in amino acids: CSVAPTGILSGNTIYF. For the CDR3, the DNA is TGCAGCGTTGCCCCGACAGGGATCCTCTCTGGAAACACCATATATTTT. Full variable domain (rest looked up from reference TRBV29-1 and TRBJ1-3): SAVISQKPSRDICQRGTSLTIQCQVDSQVTMMFWYRQQPGQSLTLIATANQGSEATYESGFVIDKFPISRPNLTFSTLTVSNMSPEDSSIYLCSVAPTGILSGNTIYFGEGSWLTVV.

The chain couples TRBV5-1 to TRBJ2-7, with a tentative D call TRBD1 (5 bases). V dropped 4 bases and J dropped 7 bases, with 18 bases sitting between them. Germline CDR1 reads SGHRS; CDR2 reads YFSETQ. The CDR3 contains 14 residues. The DNA for the CDR3 is TGCGCCAGCAGCGGTCAGGGTGACCTGGGGGAGCAGTACTTC. Protein: CASSGQGDLGEQYF.

The J gene is TRBJ1-5, the V gene TRBV9; D might be TRBD1 (6 bases). V was cut by 0 bases and J by 4 bases, with 11 bases left in between. CDR3 length: 15 amino acids. CDR1 and CDR2 from the germline V gene are SGDLS and YYNGEE. This CDR3 reads CASSVGDKLNQPQHF. The CDR3 DNA sequence: TGTGCCAGCAGCGTAGGGGACAAGTTAAATCAGCCCCAGCATTTT.

This chain links TRBV29-1 with TRBJ1-1, with a weak D call TRBD1 (6 bases). Per the germline V gene, CDR1 is SQVTM and CDR2 is ANQGSEA. Deletions cut 7 bases from V and 4 bases from J, with 16 bases between. There are 13 residues in the CDR3. CDR3 sequence (DNA): TGCAGCGCAACCTCAGGGGCGAGCACTGAAGCTTTCTTT. It codes for CSATSGASTEAFF.

The V gene is TRBV2, the J gene TRBJ1-2; unclear D gene. Germline V lookup: CDR1 SNHLY, CDR2 FYNNEI. V lost 2 bases and J lost 4, with 5 bases in between. There are 12 residues in the CDR3. The CDR3 DNA is TGTGCCAGCAGTGAAACGGTCTATGGCTACACCTTC. Its translation is CASSETVYGYTF.

There are a few counts of this clone. The rearrangement uses TRBV12-5 and TRBJ1-5; D may be TRBD1 (6 bases). CDR1 and CDR2 from the germline V gene are LGHNT and FRNRAP. The CDR3 loop spans 14 amino acids. Trimming cost V 7 bases and J 11 bases, with 21 bases left between them. The chain's CDR3 is CASALGDIFTAQHF. DNA of the CDR3: TGTGCTAGTGCCCTTGGGGACATTTTTACGGCCCAGCATTTT.

The gene calls are TRBV29-1 and TRBJ1-1, with a weak D call TRBD1 (6 bases). From germline, CDR1 is SQVTM and CDR2 ANQGSEA. The V gene lost 7 bases and the J gene lost 1 base, with 16 bases spanning the gap. CDR3 size: 14 residues. DNA for the CDR3: TGCAGCGGGAAGCAGGGGATACAGAACACTGAAGCTTTCTTT. Amino acids: CSGKQGIQNTEAFF.

This clone was seen only once. This chain joins TRBV5-5 and TRBJ2-7; 8 bases agree with TRBD2. J lost 1 base, V lost 4 bases, and 10 bases had no gene match. Germline CDR1 is SGHKS and CDR2 is YYEKEE (reference sequence). This CDR3 has 16 residues. The CDR3 loop reads CASSPRGGGASYEQYF. DNA for the CDR3: TGTGCCAGCAGCCCCCGGGGGGGCGGGGCATCCTACGAGCAGTACTTC.

V and J are TRBV7-8 and TRBJ2-2; D is unclear. With 6 bases removed from V and 2 bases from J, the gap between germline ends came to 10 bases. From germline, CDR1 is SGHVS and CDR2 FQNEAQ. This CDR3 has 14 amino acids. The CDR3 is CASRPDINTGELFF. CDR3 nucleotide sequence: TGTGCCAGCAGACCAGACATAAACACCGGGGAGCTGTTTTTT. The full variable domain, rest sourced from reference TRBV7-8 and TRBJ2-2, is GAGVSQSPRYKVAKRGQDVALRCDPISGHVSLFWYQQALGQGPEFLTYFQNEAQLDKSGLPSDRFFAERPEGSVSTLKIQRTQQEDSAVYLCASRPDINTGELFFGEGSRLTVL.

The chain joins TRBV4-1 to TRBJ1-5; D remains unclear. Trimming removed 0 bases at V and 3 bases at J, with 9 bases between. The length of the CDR3 is 15 residues. CDR1 MGHRA and CDR2 YSYEKL come from the germline V gene. The CDR3 is CASSQDRQYNQPQHF. The CDR3 nucleotides read TGCGCCAGCAGCCAAGATCGACAATACAATCAGCCCCAGCATTTT.

This sequence joins TRBV5-1 and TRBJ2-1, with 7 bases aligning to TRBD2. There are 14 residues in the CDR3. With V trimmed by 6 bases and J by 6 bases, 9 bases remained unmatched. CDR1 and CDR2 from the germline V gene are SGHRS and YFSETQ. The CDR3 sequence is CASTGGGIGNEQFF. As DNA, the CDR3 is TGCGCCAGCACCGGGGGAGGGATTGGCAATGAGCAGTTCTTC.

This clone showed up just once. This chain connects TRBV7-3 to TRBJ2-7, with 7 bases aligning to TRBD1. V gave up 5 bases and J gave up 6 bases; unmatched junction bases: 7. This CDR3 is built from 13 residues. The germline gives CDR1 SGHTA, CDR2 FQGTGA. The CDR3 nucleotides read TGTGCCAGCAGCCGACAGGGTCAAGGCGAGCAGTACTTC. Its translation is CASSRQGQGEQYF.

This clone was observed once. The chain is built from TRBV7-9 and TRBJ2-1, with TRBD1 matching over 7 bases. The J segment lost 11 bases and the V segment lost 5 bases, leaving 9 bases of the junction unmatched. The CDR3 loop spans 13 amino acids. Germline V CDR1 and CDR2: SEHNR, FQNEAQ (reference sequence). The CDR3 sequence: CASSPRQGNKQFF. In DNA form, the CDR3 reads TGTGCCAGCAGCCCCCGACAGGGAAATAAGCAGTTCTTC.

CDR3 sequence (DNA): TGTGCCAGCAGCCTGATCCGACAGAACACTGAAGCTTTCTTT. This translates into CASSLIRQNTEAFF. The chain joins TRBV13 to TRBJ1-1; D remains ambiguous. The CDR3 extends over 14 amino acids. V was trimmed by 5 bases and J by 1 base, leaving 11 bases between them. The germline V gene encodes CDR1 PRHDT and CDR2 FYEKMQ (reference sequence). Full variable domain (rest looked up from reference TRBV13 and TRBJ1-1): AAGVIQSPRHLIKEKRETATLKCYPIPRHDTVYWYQQGPGQDPQFLISFYEKMQSDKGSIPDRFSAQQFSDYHSELNMSSLELGDSALYFCASSLIRQNTEAFFGQGTRLTVV.

J is TRBJ2-5 and V is TRBV7-2; perhaps TRBD1 as D (6 bases). This CDR3 contains 16 residues. The germline V gene has CDR1 SGHTA and CDR2 FQGNSA. The V gene lost 5 bases and the J gene lost 0 bases, with 16 bases spanning the gap. This CDR3 reads CASSIRPGTYQETQYF. Written as DNA, the CDR3 is TGTGCCAGCAGCATCCGGCCCGGGACATACCAAGAGACCCAGTACTTC.

The chain combines TRBV14 with TRBJ2-3, with D perhaps TRBD2 (5 bases). The CDR3 spans 16 residues. Trimming removed 1 base at V and 2 bases at J, with 13 bases between. The germline CDR1 and CDR2 sequences are SGHDN and FVKESK. The CDR3 DNA reads as TGTGCCAGCAGCCAAGCCCGTCGGGGATACACAGATACGCAGTATTTT. Amino acids: CASSQARRGYTDTQYF.

The table lists this clone with a count of one. This sequence joins TRBV6-1 and TRBJ2-6; a possible D gene is TRBD2 (5 bases). The V end was cut by 3 bases, the J end by 4 bases, with 16 bases between. The CDR3 loop spans 17 amino acids. Germline-derived CDR1 and CDR2 are MNHNS and SASEGT. DNA for the CDR3: TGTGCCAGCAGTGACGTACGGGGTTTCGGGGGGGCCAACGTCCTGACTTTC. Protein product: CASSDVRGFGGANVLTF.

The chain links TRBV2 to TRBJ2-5, with a weak D call TRBD2 (6 bases). The CDR3 has 14 amino acids. Trimming stripped 4 bases from V and 5 bases from J, with 14 bases between. CDR1 is SNHLY and CDR2 is FYNNEI in the germline V gene. The CDR3 spells CASSGRGGEETQYF. In DNA form, the CDR3 reads TGTGCCAGCAGTGGTCGAGGAGGGGAGGAGACCCAGTACTTC.

J is TRBJ2-2 and V is TRBV2; D remains ambiguous. CDR3 length: 14 amino acids. Trimming took off 8 bases at V and 1 base at J, with 11 bases between the two ends. Germline CDR1 SNHLY, CDR2 FYNNEI. CDR3 in DNA: TGTGCCAGCTTGAGGTCCGAGAACACCGGGGAGCTGTTTTTT. It is translated as CASLRSENTGELFF.